This T cell receptor (beta chain) originates from a study of blood T cell repertoires in COVID-19. Study-wide context: Samples representing acute and convalescent COVID-19 were sourced from the United States, Italy and Spain. From T cells, B-cell-depleted T cells, or PBMCs came the material, which was cDNA or gDNA.

This CDR3 is built from 15 residues. CDR1 and CDR2 (germline): SNHLY, FYNNEI. V shed 8 bases and J 4 bases; nucleotides not matched to a gene: 11. Clones were read by immunoSEQ multiplex PCR, and TCRdb kept only the in-frame ones, dropping some. Of about 300,000 clones listed, nearly 90% are singletons. Participant-reported clinical history was the basis for cohort assignment. Donors in Cohort 3 who had recovered were those with two negative PCRs, healthcare professional clearance, or resolution of their symptoms. V and J are TRBV2 and TRBJ1-2, with 9 bases lining up with TRBD1. This receptor was taken from a woman under 40 who had recovered from COVID-19. Sequencing was done on a sample of PBMCs or T cells enriched from blood (not recorded which). CDR3 in amino acids: CASPTGTGPLYGYTF. The CDR3 region has the DNA TGTGCCAGCCCGACCGGGACAGGGCCACTCTATGGCTACACCTTC.